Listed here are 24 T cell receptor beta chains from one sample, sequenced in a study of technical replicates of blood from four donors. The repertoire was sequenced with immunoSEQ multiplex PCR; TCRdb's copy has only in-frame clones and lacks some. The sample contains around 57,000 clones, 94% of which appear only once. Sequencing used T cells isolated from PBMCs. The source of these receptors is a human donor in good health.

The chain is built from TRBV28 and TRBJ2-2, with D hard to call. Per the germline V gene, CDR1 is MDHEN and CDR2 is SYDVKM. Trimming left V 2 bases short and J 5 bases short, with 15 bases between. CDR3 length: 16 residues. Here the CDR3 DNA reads TGTGCCAGCAGTTTAGTCCTCGGCGGTACGACCGGGGAGCTGTTTTTT. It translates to CASSLVLGGTTGELFF.

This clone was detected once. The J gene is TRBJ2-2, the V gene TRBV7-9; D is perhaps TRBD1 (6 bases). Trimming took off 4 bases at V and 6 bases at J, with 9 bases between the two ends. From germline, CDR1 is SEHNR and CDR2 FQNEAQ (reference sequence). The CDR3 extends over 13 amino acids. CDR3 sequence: CASSSQGSGELFF. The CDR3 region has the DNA TGTGCCAGCAGCTCGCAGGGGTCCGGGGAGCTGTTTTTT.

The CDR3 coding sequence is TGCGCCAGCAGCCTCGGGACAGGGAACACCGGGGAGCTGTTTTTT. It encodes CASSLGTGNTGELFF. The rearrangement joins TRBV5-1 to TRBJ2-2; 8 bases match TRBD1. The V and J ends lost 4 bases and 1 base, in that order; junction bases with no gene match: 3. The CDR3 length is 15 residues. The germline V gene encodes CDR1 SGHRS and CDR2 YFSETQ.

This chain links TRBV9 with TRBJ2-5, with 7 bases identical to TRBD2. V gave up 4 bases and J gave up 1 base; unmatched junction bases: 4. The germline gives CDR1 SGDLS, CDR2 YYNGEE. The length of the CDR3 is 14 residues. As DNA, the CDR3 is TGTGCCAGCAGCCCGAGCGGGGTCCAAGAGACCCAGTACTTC. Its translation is CASSPSGVQETQYF.

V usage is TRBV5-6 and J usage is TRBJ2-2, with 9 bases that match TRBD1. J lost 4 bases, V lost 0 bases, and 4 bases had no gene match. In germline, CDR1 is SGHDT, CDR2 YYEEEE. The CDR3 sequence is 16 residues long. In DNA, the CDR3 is TGTGCCAGCAGCTTGGTAAACAGGGGGCCCACCGGGGAGCTGTTTTTT. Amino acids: CASSLVNRGPTGELFF.

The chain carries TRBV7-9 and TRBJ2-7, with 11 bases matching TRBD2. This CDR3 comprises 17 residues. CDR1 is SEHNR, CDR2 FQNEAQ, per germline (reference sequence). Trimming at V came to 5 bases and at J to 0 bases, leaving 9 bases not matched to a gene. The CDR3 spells CASSPTSTSGTSYEQYF. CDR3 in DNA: TGTGCCAGCAGCCCTACCTCGACTAGCGGGACCTCCTACGAGCAGTACTTC.

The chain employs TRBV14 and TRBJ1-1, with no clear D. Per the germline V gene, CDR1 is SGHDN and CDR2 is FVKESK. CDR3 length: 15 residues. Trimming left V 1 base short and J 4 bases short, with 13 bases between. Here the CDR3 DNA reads TGTGCCAGCAGCCAAGCCTGGCCGGGTGGCACTGAAGCTTTCTTT. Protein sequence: CASSQAWPGGTEAFF.

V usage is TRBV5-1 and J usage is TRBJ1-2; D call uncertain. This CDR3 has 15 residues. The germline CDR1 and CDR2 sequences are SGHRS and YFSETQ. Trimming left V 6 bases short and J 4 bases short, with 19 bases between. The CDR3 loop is CASTRGDSAGYGYTF. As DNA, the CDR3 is TGCGCCAGCACCCGGGGAGACTCGGCGGGCTATGGCTACACCTTC.

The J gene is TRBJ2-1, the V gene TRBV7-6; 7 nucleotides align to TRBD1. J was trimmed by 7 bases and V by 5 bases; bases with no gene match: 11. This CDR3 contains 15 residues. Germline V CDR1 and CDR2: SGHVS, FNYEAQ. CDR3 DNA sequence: TGTGCCAGCAGCGCAGAAGGGGGCTTGACGAATGAGCAGTTCTTC. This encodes CASSAEGGLTNEQFF.

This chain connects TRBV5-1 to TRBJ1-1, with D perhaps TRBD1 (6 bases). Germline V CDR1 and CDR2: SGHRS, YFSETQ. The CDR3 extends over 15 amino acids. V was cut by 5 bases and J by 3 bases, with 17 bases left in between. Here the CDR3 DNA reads TGCGCCAGCAGTCCGCGACAGGTCGGAGACACTGAAGCTTTCTTT. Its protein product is CASSPRQVGDTEAFF.

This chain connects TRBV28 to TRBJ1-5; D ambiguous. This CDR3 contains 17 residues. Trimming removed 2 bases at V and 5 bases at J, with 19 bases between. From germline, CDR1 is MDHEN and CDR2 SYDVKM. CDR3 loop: CASSLGFTGSLYQPQHF. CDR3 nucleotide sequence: TGTGCCAGCAGTTTAGGATTTACGGGGTCGCTGTATCAGCCCCAGCATTTT.

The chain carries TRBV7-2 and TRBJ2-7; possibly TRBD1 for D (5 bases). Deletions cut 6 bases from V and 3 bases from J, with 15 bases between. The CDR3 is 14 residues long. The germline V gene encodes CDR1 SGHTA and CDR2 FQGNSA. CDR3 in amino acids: CASSLPGQLYEQYF. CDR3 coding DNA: TGTGCCAGCAGTTTGCCCGGACAACTCTACGAGCAGTACTTC.

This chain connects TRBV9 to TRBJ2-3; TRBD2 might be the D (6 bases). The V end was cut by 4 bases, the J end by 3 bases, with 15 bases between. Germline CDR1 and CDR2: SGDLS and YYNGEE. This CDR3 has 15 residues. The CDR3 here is CASSSTSSPTDTQYF. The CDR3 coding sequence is TGTGCCAGCAGCTCGACTAGTTCTCCTACAGATACGCAGTATTTT.

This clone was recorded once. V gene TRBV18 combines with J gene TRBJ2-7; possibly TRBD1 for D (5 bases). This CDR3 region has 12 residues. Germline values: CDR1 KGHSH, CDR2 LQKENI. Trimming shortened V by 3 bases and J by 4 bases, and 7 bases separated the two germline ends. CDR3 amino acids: CASSPDSYEQYF. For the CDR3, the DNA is TGTGCCAGCTCACCCGACAGTTACGAGCAGTACTTC.

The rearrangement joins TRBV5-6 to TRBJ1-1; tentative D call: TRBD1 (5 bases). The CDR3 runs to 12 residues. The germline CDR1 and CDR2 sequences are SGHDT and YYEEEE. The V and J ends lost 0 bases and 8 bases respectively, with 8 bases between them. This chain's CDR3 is CASSLGGVEAFF. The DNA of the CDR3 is TGTGCCAGCAGCTTGGGGGGGGTAGAAGCTTTCTTT.

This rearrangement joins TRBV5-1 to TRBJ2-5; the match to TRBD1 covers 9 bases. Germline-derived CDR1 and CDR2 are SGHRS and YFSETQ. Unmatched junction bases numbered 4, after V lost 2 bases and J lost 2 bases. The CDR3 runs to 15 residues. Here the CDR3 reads CASSFRQGGQETQYF. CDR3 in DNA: TGCGCCAGCAGCTTTAGACAGGGGGGGCAAGAGACCCAGTACTTC.

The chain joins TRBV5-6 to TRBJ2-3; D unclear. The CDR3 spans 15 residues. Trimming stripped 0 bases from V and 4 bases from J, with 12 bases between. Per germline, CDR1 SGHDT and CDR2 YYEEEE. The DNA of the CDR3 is TGTGCCAGCAGCTTGGGCGGTAGGCGCTCAGATACGCAGTATTTT. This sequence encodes CASSLGGRRSDTQYF.

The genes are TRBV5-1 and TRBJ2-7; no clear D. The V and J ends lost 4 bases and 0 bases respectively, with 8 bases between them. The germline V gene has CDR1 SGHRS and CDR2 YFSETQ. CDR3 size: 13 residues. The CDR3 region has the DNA TGCGCCAGCAGCGACCACAGCTCCTACGAGCAGTACTTC. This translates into CASSDHSSYEQYF.

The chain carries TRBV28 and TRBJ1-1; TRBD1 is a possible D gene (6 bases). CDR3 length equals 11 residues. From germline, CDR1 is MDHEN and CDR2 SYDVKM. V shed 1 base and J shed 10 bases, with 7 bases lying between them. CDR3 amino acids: CASSLFRGAFF. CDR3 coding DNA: TGTGCCAGCAGTTTATTCAGGGGAGCTTTCTTT.

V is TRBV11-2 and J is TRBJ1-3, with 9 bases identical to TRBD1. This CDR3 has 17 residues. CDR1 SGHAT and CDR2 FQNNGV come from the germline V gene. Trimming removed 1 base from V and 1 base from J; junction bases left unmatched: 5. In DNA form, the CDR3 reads TGTGCCAGCAGCTTAGGCTGGGGACAGGGTTCTGGAAACACCATATATTTT. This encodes CASSLGWGQGSGNTIYF. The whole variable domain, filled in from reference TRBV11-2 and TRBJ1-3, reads EAGVAQSPRYKIIEKRQSVAFWCNPISGHATLYWYQQILGQGPKLLIQFQNNGVVDDSQLPKDRFSAERLKGVDSTLKIQPAKLEDSAVYLCASSLGWGQGSGNTIYFGEGSWLTVV.

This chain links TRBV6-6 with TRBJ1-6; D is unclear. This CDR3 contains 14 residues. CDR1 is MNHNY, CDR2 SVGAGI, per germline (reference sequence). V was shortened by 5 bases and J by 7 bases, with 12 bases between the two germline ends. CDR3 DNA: TGTGCCAGCAGTCAGGCAGGCACAAATTCACCCCTCCACTTT. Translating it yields CASSQAGTNSPLHF.

The CDR3 DNA sequence: TGTGCCAGCAGTTACAGCCGTTTCGGTGGAGATACGCAGTATTTT. Its protein is CASSYSRFGGDTQYF. The genes are TRBV5-4 and TRBJ2-3; D not certain. The V gene lost 5 bases and the J gene lost 5 bases, with 18 bases spanning the gap. The CDR3 totals 15 residues. Germline-derived CDR1 and CDR2 are SGHNT and YYREEE (reference sequence).

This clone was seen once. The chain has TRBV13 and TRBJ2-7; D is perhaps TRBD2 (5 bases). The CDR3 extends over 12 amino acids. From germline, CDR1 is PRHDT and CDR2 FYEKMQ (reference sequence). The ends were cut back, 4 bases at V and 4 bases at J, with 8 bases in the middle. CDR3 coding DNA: TGTGCCAGCAGCTCCGAGGGTTACGAGCAGTACTTC. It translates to CASSSEGYEQYF.

The CDR3 here is CASSLGTGRRETQYF. CDR3 bases: TGTGCCAGCAGCTTAGGGACAGGGAGGCGGGAGACCCAGTACTTC. The V gene is TRBV7-6, the J gene TRBJ2-5; the match to TRBD1 covers 8 bases. This CDR3 is built from 15 residues. The junction had 6 bases not matched to a gene; V was cut back by 1 base and J by 5 bases. Germline loops: CDR1 SGHVS, CDR2 FNYEAQ.